The clone carrying this T cell receptor (beta chain) was seen only once. As yet, its antigen is unknown. Time point of the sample: late sampling 161 to 241 days after vaccination in a few convalescent patients. The treatment was: roughly ten-day PBMC culture with coronavirus spike peptide pools or control peptides (ViraFEST assay). Expanded clonotypes were found by TCR sequencing after peptide-pool stimulation (ViraFEST). The data were taken from a study of vaccination and CD4 T cells after COVID-19. About the study: The convalescents were made up of six males and four females, two of whom were Hispanic.

Sequencing of DNA taken from cultured CD4+ T cells relied on the Oncomine TCR Beta short-read assay. After culture, CD4+ T cells served as the source for genomic DNA extraction. MiXCR was run by TCRdb on the PCR reads, yielding one entry per CDR3 protein. This table holds about 24,000 distinct CDR3 sequences, under 55% found once. This CDR3 is 15 amino acids long. Per the germline V gene, CDR1 is MDHEN and CDR2 is SYDVKM. V lost 0 bases to trimming and J lost 2 bases, with 10 bases between them. The starting material was CD4+ T cells from blood, cultured in vitro, obtained about 7 months after SARS-CoV-2 vaccination. This receptor was obtained from a human donor who had recovered from COVID-19. The chain uses TRBV28 and TRBJ2-5; no reliable D call. CDR3 amino acids: CASSLWGATQETQYF. CDR3 coding DNA: TGTGCCAGCAGTTTATGGGGCGCGACACAAGAGACCCAGTACTTC. Together with reference TRBV28 and TRBJ2-5, the CDR3 gives the full variable domain: DVKVTQSSRYLVKRTGEKVFLECVQDMDHENMFWYRQDPGLGLRLIYFSYDVKMKEKGDIPEGYSVSREKKERFSLILESASTNQTSMYLCASSLWGATQETQYFGPGTRLLVL.